Following are 6 T cell receptor beta chains from one sample sequenced in a study of blood T cell repertoires in COVID-19. This table comes from immunoSEQ multiplex PCR, and its TCRdb copy is limited to in-frame clones, with some not included. The sample yields under 200,000 clones, 79% seen once. What was sequenced was peripheral blood. Receptor source: a woman aged 60-75 years with COVID-19, enrolled during active disease.

The V and J genes are TRBV6-5 and TRBJ2-5; D gene ambiguous. V gave up 6 bases and J gave up 1 base, with 12 bases separating them. The CDR3 sequence is 14 residues long. CDR1 is MNHEY and CDR2 is SVGAGI in the germline V gene. This chain's CDR3 is CASSVTHLQETQYF. The CDR3 DNA sequence: TGTGCCAGCAGCGTAACACACCTCCAAGAGACCCAGTACTTC.

This clone has more than one count but fewer than ten. The chain couples TRBV27 to TRBJ2-5, with 9 positions matching TRBD1. Looked up from germline, CDR1 is MNHEY and CDR2 is SMNVEV (reference sequence). Trimming took 3 bases from V and 5 from J; bases not matched to a gene: 4. This CDR3 has 14 residues. In nucleotides, the CDR3 is TGTGCCAGCAGTTTTTCGACAGGGGGTGAGACCCAGTACTTC. Translating gives CASSFSTGGETQYF.

This chain uses TRBV6-5 with TRBJ2-7, with 9 bases fitting TRBD1. The junction had 2 bases not matched to a gene; V was cut back by 6 bases and J by 2 bases. The V gene's germline CDR1 is MNHEY and CDR2 SVGAGI. The CDR3 length is 13 residues. The CDR3 protein is CASRGQGTYEQYF. The CDR3 nucleotides read TGTGCCAGCAGGGGACAGGGAACCTACGAGCAGTACTTC.

This rearrangement joins TRBV7-6 to TRBJ1-6, with 9 positions matching TRBD1. CDR1 and CDR2 from the germline V gene are SGHVS and FNYEAQ. V was pared by 5 bases and J by 10 bases, with 9 bases of the junction left unmatched. There are 15 residues in the CDR3. CDR3 coding DNA: TGTGCCAGCAGCCGGAGACAGGGGGAGGGCTCACCCCTCCACTTT. Amino acids: CASSRRQGEGSPLHF.

This clone was observed a single time. V is TRBV29-1 and J is TRBJ2-7, with 8 bases fitting TRBD2. Germline V CDR1 and CDR2: SQVTM, ANQGSEA. The trim removed 3 bases at V and 4 bases at J, leaving 5 bases unmatched. This CDR3 has 13 residues. This CDR3 is CSVEGREVYEQYF. DNA for the CDR3: TGCAGCGTTGAGGGGCGGGAGGTTTACGAGCAGTACTTC.

The chain joins TRBV10-3 to TRBJ2-1; 9 bases are shared with TRBD2. Trimming at V came to 5 bases and at J to 6 bases, leaving 11 bases not matched to a gene. CDR1 is ENHRY, CDR2 SYGVKD, per germline. The length of the CDR3 is 16 residues. The CDR3 reads CAISTGTSGRLNEQFF. CDR3 DNA: TGTGCCATCAGTACCGGAACCAGCGGGAGGCTCAATGAGCAGTTCTTC.